The 10 T cell receptor beta chains given below trace back to one sample, sequenced in a study of CD8+ T cells in alopecia areata. As the sequencing template, cDNA was produced by extracting RNA and reverse transcribing it. The table came from immunoSEQ multiplex PCR; TCRdb's copy has only in-frame clones and leaves some out. The sample holds roughly 170,000 clones, 59% seen once. The starting material was CD4+ T cells sorted from blood, obtained at week 0. The receptors shown here come from a human donor with alopecia areata.

The rearrangement uses TRBV5-1 and TRBJ1-1; D gene uncertain. The CDR3 runs to 13 residues. Germline V gene sequence: CDR1 SGHRS, CDR2 YFSETQ. Trimming removed 4 bases from V and 1 base from J, with 8 bases in between. In DNA, the CDR3 is TGCGCCAGCAGCGGCCGAGAGAACACTGAAGCTTTCTTT. Encoded protein: CASSGRENTEAFF.

This clone was counted ten times or more. V gene TRBV7-9 combines with J gene TRBJ2-5; 7 positions match TRBD1. This CDR3 region has 14 residues. Germline CDR1 is SEHNR and CDR2 is FQNEAQ (reference sequence). The ends lost 5 bases at V and 5 bases at J; junction bases unmatched: 8. CDR3 sequence reads: CASSRGQREETQYF. The CDR3 nucleotides are TGTGCCAGCAGCCGGGGACAGAGGGAGGAGACCCAGTACTTC.

This clone was seen a few times. At the DNA level, this CDR3 is encoded by other sequences in the same sample as well. The rearrangement joins TRBV10-3 to TRBJ2-5, with 7 nucleotides matching TRBD2. This CDR3 spans 11 amino acids. The V and J ends lost 6 bases and 5 bases, in that order; junction bases with no gene match: 0. CDR1 and CDR2 from the germline V gene are ENHRY and SYGVKD. DNA of the CDR3: TGTGCCATCAGCGGGGGGGAGACCCAGTACTTC. Translating it yields CAISGGETQYF.

The rearrangement joins TRBV4-1 to TRBJ2-7; D unclear. The CDR3 runs to 14 residues. The germline V gene has CDR1 MGHRA and CDR2 YSYEKL. The germline V and J ends were trimmed by 4 bases and 1 base, with 11 bases remaining between them. The CDR3 is CASSPDGRSYEQYF. CDR3 sequence (DNA): TGCGCCAGCAGCCCGGACGGACGGTCCTACGAGCAGTACTTC.

This clone appeared a few times. The genes are TRBV7-3 and TRBJ2-3; possible D gene TRBD2, 6 bases. The germline V gene has CDR1 SGHTA and CDR2 FQGTGA. Trimming took off 4 bases at V and 4 bases at J, with 15 bases between the two ends. CDR3 length equals 15 residues. The CDR3 region is CASSSAGMKADTQYF. The CDR3 region has the DNA TGTGCCAGCAGCTCGGCGGGGATGAAGGCAGATACGCAGTATTTT.

This clone came up once. The CDR3 sequence: CASSLGLPGGTDTQYF. DNA of the CDR3: TGTGCCAGCAGCTTAGGTCTTCCGGGGGGGACAGATACGCAGTATTTT. The chain employs TRBV11-3 and TRBJ2-3, with 8 bases fitting TRBD2. CDR3 length: 16 residues. J lost 3 bases, V lost 1 base, and 6 bases had no gene match. Per the germline V gene, CDR1 is SGHNT and CDR2 is YENEEA.

Worth noting for this clone: At one boundary the junction diverges from the germline segment, which might be a read error. The chain has TRBV7-7 and TRBJ2-5, with D unresolved. From germline, CDR1 is SSHAT and CDR2 FNYEAQ (reference sequence). This CDR3 comprises 12 residues. The CDR3 DNA reads as TGTGCTAGCAGCTTAGTTGGAGAGACCCAGTACTTC. Its translation: CASSLVGETQYF.

In nucleotides, the CDR3 is TGCGCCAGCAGCCCCGGACAGACGGGCACAGATACGCAGTATTTT. This sequence encodes CASSPGQTGTDTQYF. The gene calls are TRBV5-1 and TRBJ2-3; maybe TRBD1 (6 bases). The ends were cut back, 4 bases at V and 1 base at J, with 13 bases in the middle. The CDR3 consists of 15 residues. Per germline, CDR1 SGHRS and CDR2 YFSETQ.

The J gene is TRBJ1-6, the V gene TRBV30, with 7 positions matching TRBD1. This CDR3 has 13 amino acids. With 4 bases clipped from V and 5 bases from J, the junction kept 2 bases outside the gene matches. Looked up from germline, CDR1 is GTSNPN and CDR2 is SVGIG (reference sequence). The CDR3 nucleotides are TGTGCCTGGACGGGACAGAATAATTCACCCCTCCACTTT. The encoded protein is CAWTGQNNSPLHF.

V usage is TRBV11-2 and J usage is TRBJ2-7; D assignment may be TRBD1 or TRBD2 (5 bases each). With 1 base removed from V and 7 bases from J, the gap between germline ends came to 26 bases. CDR1 SGHAT and CDR2 FQNNGV come from the germline V gene. This CDR3 has 18 residues. The CDR3 sequence is CASSLGVLRGPPGLEQYF. Written as DNA, the CDR3 is TGTGCCAGCAGCTTAGGGGTGTTGAGGGGCCCTCCGGGGTTAGAGCAGTACTTC.